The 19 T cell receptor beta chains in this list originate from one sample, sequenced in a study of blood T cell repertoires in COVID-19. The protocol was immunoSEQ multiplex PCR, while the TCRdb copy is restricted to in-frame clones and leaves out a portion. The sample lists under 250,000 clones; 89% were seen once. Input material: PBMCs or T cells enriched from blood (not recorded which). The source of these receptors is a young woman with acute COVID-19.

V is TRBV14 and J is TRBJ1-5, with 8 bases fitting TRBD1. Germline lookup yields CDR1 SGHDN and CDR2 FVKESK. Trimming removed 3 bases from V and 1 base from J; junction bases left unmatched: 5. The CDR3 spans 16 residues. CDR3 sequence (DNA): TGTGCCAGCAGCCACCAGGGGGCCAAAAGCAATCAGCCCCAGCATTTT. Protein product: CASSHQGAKSNQPQHF.

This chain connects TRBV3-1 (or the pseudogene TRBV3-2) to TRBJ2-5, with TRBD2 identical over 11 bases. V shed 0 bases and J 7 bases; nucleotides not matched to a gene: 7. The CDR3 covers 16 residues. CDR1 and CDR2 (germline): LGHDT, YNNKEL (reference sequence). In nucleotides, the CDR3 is TGTGCCAGCAGCCAAGATTTAGCGGGGGGGCTGGGGACCCAGTACTTC. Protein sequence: CASSQDLAGGLGTQYF.

The CDR3 region is CASSPGGGTFESNEQFF. CDR3 nucleotides: TGCGCCAGCAGCCCGGGTGGAGGGACCTTCGAGAGCAATGAGCAGTTCTTC. J is TRBJ2-1 and V is TRBV4-3, with D possibly TRBD2 on 6 matching bases. The CDR3 totals 17 residues. Germline V CDR1 and CDR2: LGHNA, YSLEER. The V and J ends lost 4 bases and 6 bases respectively, with 22 bases between them.

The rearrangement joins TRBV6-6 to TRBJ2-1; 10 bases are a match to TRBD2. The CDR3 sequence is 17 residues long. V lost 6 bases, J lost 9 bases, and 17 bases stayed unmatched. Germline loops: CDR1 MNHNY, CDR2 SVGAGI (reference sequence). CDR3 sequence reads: CASSRPPRSGGAGEQFF. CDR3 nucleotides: TGTGCCAGCAGCCGACCACCTAGAAGCGGGGGGGCAGGTGAGCAGTTCTTC.

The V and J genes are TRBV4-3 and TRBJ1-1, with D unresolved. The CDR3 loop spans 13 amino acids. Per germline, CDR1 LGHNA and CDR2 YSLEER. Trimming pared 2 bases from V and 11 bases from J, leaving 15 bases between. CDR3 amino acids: CASSQRPELRAFF. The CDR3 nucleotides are TGCGCCAGCAGCCAAAGGCCCGAGCTGCGGGCTTTCTTT.

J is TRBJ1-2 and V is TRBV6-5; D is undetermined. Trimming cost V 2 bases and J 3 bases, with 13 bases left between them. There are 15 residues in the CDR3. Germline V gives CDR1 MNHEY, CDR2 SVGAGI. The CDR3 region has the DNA TGTGCCAGCAGTTACGAGGGCATCAACCACTATGGCTACACCTTC. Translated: CASSYEGINHYGYTF.

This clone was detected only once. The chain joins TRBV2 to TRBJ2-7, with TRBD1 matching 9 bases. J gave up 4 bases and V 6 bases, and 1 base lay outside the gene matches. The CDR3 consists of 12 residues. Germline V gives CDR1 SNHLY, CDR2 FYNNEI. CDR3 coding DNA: TGTGCCAGCAGGACAGGGGGTTACGAGCAGTACTTC. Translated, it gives CASRTGGYEQYF. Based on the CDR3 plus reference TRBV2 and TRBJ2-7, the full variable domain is EPEVTQTPSHQVTQMGQEVILRCVPISNHLYFYWYRQILGQKVEFLVSFYNNEISEKSEIFDDQFSVERPDGSNFTLKIRSTKLEDSAMYFCASRTGGYEQYFGPGTRLTVT.

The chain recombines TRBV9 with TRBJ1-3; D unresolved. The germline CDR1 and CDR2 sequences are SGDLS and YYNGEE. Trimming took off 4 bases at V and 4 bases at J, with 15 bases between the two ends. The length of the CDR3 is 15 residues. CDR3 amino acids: CASSRLSGFGNTIYF. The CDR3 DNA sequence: TGTGCCAGCAGCAGGCTATCAGGTTTCGGAAACACCATATATTTT.

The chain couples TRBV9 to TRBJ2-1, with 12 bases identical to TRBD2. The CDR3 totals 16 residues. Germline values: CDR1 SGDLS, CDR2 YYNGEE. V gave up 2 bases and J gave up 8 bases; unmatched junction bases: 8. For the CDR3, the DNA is TGTGCCAGCAGCGTGTCTAGGCTAGCGGGGGGGCATGAGCAGTTCTTC. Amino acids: CASSVSRLAGGHEQFF.

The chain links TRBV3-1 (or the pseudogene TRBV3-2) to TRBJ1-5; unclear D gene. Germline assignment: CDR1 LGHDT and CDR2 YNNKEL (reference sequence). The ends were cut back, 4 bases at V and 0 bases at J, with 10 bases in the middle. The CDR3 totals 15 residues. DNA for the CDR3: TGTGCCAGCAGCCCGACGGGGTATAGCAATCAGCCCCAGCATTTT. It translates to CASSPTGYSNQPQHF.

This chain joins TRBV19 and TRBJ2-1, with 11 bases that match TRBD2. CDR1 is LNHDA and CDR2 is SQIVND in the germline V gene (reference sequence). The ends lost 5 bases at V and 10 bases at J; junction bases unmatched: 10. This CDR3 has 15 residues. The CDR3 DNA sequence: TGTGCCAGTAGTTACGTTAGCGGGGGGGTCGGCGAGCAGTTCTTC. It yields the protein CASSYVSGGVGEQFF.

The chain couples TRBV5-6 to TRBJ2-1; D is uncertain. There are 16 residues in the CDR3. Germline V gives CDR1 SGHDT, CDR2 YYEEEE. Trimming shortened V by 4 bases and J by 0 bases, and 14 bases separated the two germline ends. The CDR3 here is CASSPLGSYSYNEQFF. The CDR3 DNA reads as TGTGCCAGCAGCCCACTGGGTAGCTACTCCTACAATGAGCAGTTCTTC.

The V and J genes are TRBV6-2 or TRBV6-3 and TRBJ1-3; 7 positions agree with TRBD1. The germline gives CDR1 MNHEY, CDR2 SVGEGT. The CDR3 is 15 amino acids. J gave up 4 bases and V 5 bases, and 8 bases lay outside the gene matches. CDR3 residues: CASSIRGQIGNTIYF. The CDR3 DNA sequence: TGTGCCAGCAGTATACGGGGACAGATCGGAAACACCATATATTTT.

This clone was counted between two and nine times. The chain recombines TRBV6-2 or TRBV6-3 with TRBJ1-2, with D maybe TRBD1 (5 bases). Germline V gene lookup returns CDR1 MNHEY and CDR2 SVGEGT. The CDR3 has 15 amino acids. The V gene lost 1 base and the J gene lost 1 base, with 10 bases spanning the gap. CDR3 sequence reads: CASSYWAGNNYGYTF. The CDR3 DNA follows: TGTGCCAGCAGTTACTGGGCAGGGAATAACTATGGCTACACCTTC.

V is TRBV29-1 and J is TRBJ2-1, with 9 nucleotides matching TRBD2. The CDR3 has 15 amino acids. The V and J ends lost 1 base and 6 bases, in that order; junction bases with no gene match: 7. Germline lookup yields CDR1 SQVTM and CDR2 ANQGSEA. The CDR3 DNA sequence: TGCAGCGTTGAAGGCGGGGGGGCAGCCAGCAATGAGCAGTTCTTC. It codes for CSVEGGGAASNEQFF.

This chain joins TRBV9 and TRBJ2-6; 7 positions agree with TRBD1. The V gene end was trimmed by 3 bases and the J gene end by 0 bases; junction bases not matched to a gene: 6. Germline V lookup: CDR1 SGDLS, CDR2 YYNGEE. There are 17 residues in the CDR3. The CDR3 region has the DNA TGTGCCAGCAGCGCGGGACAGAGTAGCTCTGGGGCCAACGTCCTGACTTTC. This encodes CASSAGQSSSGANVLTF. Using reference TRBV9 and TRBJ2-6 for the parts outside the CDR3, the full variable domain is DSGVTQTPKHLITATGQRVTLRCSPRSGDLSVYWYQQSLDQGLQFLIQYYNGEERAKGNILERFSAQQFPDLHSELNLSSLELGDSALYFCASSAGQSSSGANVLTFGAGSRLTVL.

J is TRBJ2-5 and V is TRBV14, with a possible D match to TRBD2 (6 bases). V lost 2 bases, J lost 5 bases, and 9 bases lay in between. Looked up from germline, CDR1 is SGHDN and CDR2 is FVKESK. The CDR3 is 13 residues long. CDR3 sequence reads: CASSQLAMETQYF. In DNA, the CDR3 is TGTGCCAGCAGCCAACTAGCGATGGAGACCCAGTACTTC.

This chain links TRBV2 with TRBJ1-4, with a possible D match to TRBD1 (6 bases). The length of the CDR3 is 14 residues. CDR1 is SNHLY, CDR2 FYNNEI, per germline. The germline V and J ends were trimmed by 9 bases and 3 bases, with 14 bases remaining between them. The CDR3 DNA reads TGTGCCAGTCACCGGGACACATCTAATGAAAAACTGTTTTTT. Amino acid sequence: CASHRDTSNEKLFF.

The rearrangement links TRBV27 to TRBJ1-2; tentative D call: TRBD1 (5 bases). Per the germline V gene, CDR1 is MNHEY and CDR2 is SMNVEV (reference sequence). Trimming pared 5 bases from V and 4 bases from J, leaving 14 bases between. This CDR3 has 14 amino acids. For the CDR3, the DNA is TGTGCCAGCAGTCCTACTATGACAGTCTATGGCTACACCTTC. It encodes CASSPTMTVYGYTF.